The 26 T cell receptor beta chains below come from one sample, sequenced in a study of T cells after yellow fever vaccination. TCRdb analysed the 5' RACE reads with MiXCR anew, one entry per CDR3 protein. The table has about 320,000 distinct CDR3 sequences, around 4.5% seen once. Sample: PBMCs, taken 15 days after the yellow fever booster vaccination. All receptors come from a man younger than 35 who received the YFV17D yellow fever vaccine.

This clonotype was observed at least ten times. J is TRBJ1-5 and V is TRBV29-1, with a possible D match to TRBD1 (5 bases). V was shortened by 6 bases and J by 2 bases, with 14 bases between the two germline ends. Germline V gives CDR1 SQVTM, CDR2 ANQGSEA. This CDR3 spans 14 amino acids. As DNA, the CDR3 is TGCAGCGTGGGTGGGGGGTATGGCAATCAGCCCCAGCATTTT. It yields the protein CSVGGGYGNQPQHF.

This clonotype was detected a few times. The gene calls are TRBV7-8 and TRBJ2-3; D assignment may be TRBD1 or TRBD2 (5 bases each). The length of the CDR3 is 16 residues. From germline, CDR1 is SGHVS and CDR2 FQNEAQ. The V end was cut by 2 bases, the J end by 1 base, with 13 bases between. In DNA, the CDR3 is TGTGCCAGCAGCTTAATTTGGGGGACCGGCACAGATACGCAGTATTTT. Its protein product is CASSLIWGTGTDTQYF. Supplemented by reference TRBV7-8 and TRBJ2-3, the full variable domain reads GAGVSQSPRYKVAKRGQDVALRCDPISGHVSLFWYQQALGQGPEFLTYFQNEAQLDKSGLPSDRFFAERPEGSVSTLKIQRTQQEDSAVYLCASSLIWGTGTDTQYFGPGTRLTVL.

The genes are TRBV18 and TRBJ2-7, with 7 bases identical to TRBD2. CDR3 length: 15 amino acids. CDR1 and CDR2 from the germline V gene are KGHSH and LQKENI. V trimming: 3 bases; J trimming: 3 bases; junction bases outside the gene matches: 8. Here the CDR3 DNA reads TGTGCCAGCTCACCGACGGGAGGCTCCCTCTACGAGCAGTACTTC. This gives the protein CASSPTGGSLYEQYF.

This clonotype was observed many times. The gene calls are TRBV7-9 and TRBJ1-1; 7 bases are shared with TRBD1. The germline V gene encodes CDR1 SEHNR and CDR2 FQNEAQ (reference sequence). The CDR3 loop spans 14 amino acids. V shed 4 bases, J shed 4 bases, and the junction held 6 bases outside the gene matches. Here the CDR3 reads CASSSSTGFTEAFF. The CDR3 DNA reads as TGTGCCAGCAGCTCTTCGACAGGGTTCACTGAAGCTTTCTTT. Filled out from reference TRBV7-9 and TRBJ1-1, the complete variable domain reads DTGVSQNPRHKITKRGQNVTFRCDPISEHNRLYWYRQTLGQGPEFLTYFQNEAQLEKSRLLSDRFSAERPKGSFSTLEIQRTEQGDSAMYLCASSSSTGFTEAFFGQGTRLTVV.

The chain employs TRBV5-5 and TRBJ1-2, with D uncertain. The CDR3 sequence is 16 residues long. The V gene lost 1 base and the J gene lost 0 bases, with 13 bases spanning the gap. CDR1 SGHKS and CDR2 YYEKEE come from the germline V gene (reference sequence). CDR3 in DNA: TGTGCCAGCAGCTTGAATAGGGCAGGAGCTAACTATGGCTACACCTTC. Protein sequence: CASSLNRAGANYGYTF. Full variable domain (remainder filled in from reference TRBV5-5 and TRBJ1-2): DAGVTQSPTHLIKTRGQQVTLRCSPISGHKSVSWYQQVLGQGPQFIFQYYEKEERGRGNFPDRFSARQFPNYSSELNVNALLLGDSALYLCASSLNRAGANYGYTFGSGTRLTVV.

This chain joins TRBV7-4 and TRBJ2-5, with D perhaps TRBD1 or TRBD2 (5 bases each). V dropped 6 bases and J dropped 5 bases, with 22 bases sitting between them. The CDR3 runs to 16 residues. CDR1 SGHVT and CDR2 SQSDAQ come from the germline V gene. For the CDR3, the DNA is TGTGCCAGCAGAGGGCCCGGGTCGGGGCCTCGGGAGACCCAGTACTTC. Encoded protein: CASRGPGSGPRETQYF.

The chain links TRBV4-2 to TRBJ1-5; D is unresolved. Trimming took 0 bases from V and 1 from J, leaving 7 bases between them. The germline CDR1 and CDR2 sequences are LGHNA and YNFKEQ. CDR3 length: 15 residues. The CDR3 region is CASSQDGVSNQPQHF. CDR3 nucleotides: TGTGCCAGCAGCCAAGACGGGGTCAGCAATCAGCCCCAGCATTTT.

This clonotype was observed a handful of times. The rearrangement joins TRBV6-2 or TRBV6-3 to TRBJ1-2, with D possibly being TRBD1 (5 bases). Trimming took off 4 bases at V and 7 bases at J, with 19 bases between the two ends. Germline lookup yields CDR1 MNHEY and CDR2 SVGEGT. The CDR3 consists of 15 residues. The CDR3 here is CASSLFVKGNSGYTF. The CDR3 nucleotides read TGTGCCAGCAGTTTGTTTGTCAAGGGGAATAGTGGCTACACCTTC.

This clonotype occurred a few times. The chain has TRBV4-1 and TRBJ1-1; D is undetermined. The CDR3 covers 16 residues. Germline CDR1 reads MGHRA; CDR2 reads YSYEKL. Between the trimmed V and J ends, which lost 4 bases and 1 base, there was a span of 16 bases. The CDR3 protein is CASSPRVSYPNTEAFF. The DNA for the CDR3 is TGCGCCAGCAGCCCCCGGGTTTCTTACCCGAACACTGAAGCTTTCTTT.

This clonotype was recorded a few times. The rearrangement uses TRBV5-1 and TRBJ2-1; possibly TRBD2 for D (6 bases). The V end was cut by 6 bases, the J end by 0 bases, with 10 bases between. Germline V CDR1 and CDR2: SGHRS, YFSETQ. This CDR3 is 14 amino acids long. The CDR3 loop is CASTEGGSYNEQFF. CDR3 sequence (DNA): TGCGCCAGCACCGAGGGAGGCTCCTACAATGAGCAGTTCTTC.

The gene calls are TRBV20-1 and TRBJ2-5, with D tentatively TRBD1 or TRBD2 (6 bases each). This CDR3 has 13 residues. Trimming pared 5 bases from V and 5 bases from J, leaving 15 bases between. CDR1 DFQATT and CDR2 SNEGSKA come from the germline V gene (reference sequence). The CDR3 DNA is TGCAGTGCTCGATCAGGGGCGGGGGAGACCCAGTACTTC. The encoded protein is CSARSGAGETQYF.

The chain has TRBV7-2 and TRBJ2-7; the D gene is possibly TRBD2 (6 bases). V lost 0 bases and J lost 7, with 16 bases in between. The CDR3 extends over 15 amino acids. Looked up from germline, CDR1 is SGHTA and CDR2 is FQGNSA. CDR3 coding DNA: TGTGCCAGCAGCTTAGCGGGACTCGGCTTCGGGGAGCAGTACGTC. Amino acids: CASSLAGLGFGEQYV.

The chain uses TRBV12-3 or TRBV12-4 and TRBJ2-1; TRBD2 is a possible D gene (7 bases). The CDR3 sequence is 15 residues long. V lost 2 bases to trimming and J lost 9 bases, with 17 bases between them. CDR3 nucleotide sequence: TGTGCCAGCAGTTTAATCGCAGGGAGGGGGTTTGAGCAGTTCTTC. Protein product: CASSLIAGRGFEQFF.

This clonotype came up a few times. The chain combines TRBV7-9 with TRBJ1-2; no definite D call. The CDR3 sequence is 14 residues long. V was pared by 5 bases and J by 8 bases, with 18 bases between. Germline loops: CDR1 SEHNR, CDR2 FQNEAQ (reference sequence). CDR3 DNA sequence: TGTGCCAGCAGCCCGAAGGGCCAACCAGAAGGCTACACCTTC. Translating it yields CASSPKGQPEGYTF. The variable domain in full, completed from reference TRBV7-9 and TRBJ1-2, reads DTGVSQNPRHKITKRGQNVTFRCDPISEHNRLYWYRQTLGQGPEFLTYFQNEAQLEKSRLLSDRFSAERPKGSFSTLEIQRTEQGDSAMYLCASSPKGQPEGYTFGSGTRLTVV.

This clonotype occurred many times. This chain connects TRBV5-1 to TRBJ2-1, with 8 bases matching TRBD1. Germline V gene data show CDR1 as SGHRS and CDR2 as YFSETQ. This CDR3 has 15 residues. The junction had 11 bases not matched to a gene; V was cut back by 4 bases and J by 8 bases. DNA for the CDR3: TGCGCCAGCAGCCTCAGGGGGCCCCCAAGAGATGAGCAGTTCTTC. Translating gives CASSLRGPPRDEQFF.

This clonotype occurred a few times. The V gene is TRBV3-1, the J gene TRBJ2-1, with 7 bases matching TRBD1. The germline gives CDR1 LGHDT, CDR2 YNNKEL (reference sequence). The length of the CDR3 is 13 residues. Trimming removed 6 bases from V and 8 bases from J; junction bases left unmatched: 7. The DNA for the CDR3 is TGTGCCAGCAGAAGACAGGGTTCCGATGAGCAGTTCTTC. It translates to CASRRQGSDEQFF.

This clonotype has a handful of counts. The V call is TRBV23-1, the J call TRBJ2-3; D uncertain. TRBV23-1 is noted as an ORF with a role that remains uncertain. V shed 2 bases and J shed 1 base, with 10 bases lying between them. This CDR3 has 15 residues. The CDR3, as DNA: TGCGCCAGCAGTCAACTTGGTAGGGGCACAGATACGCAGTATTTT. Translated: CASSQLGRGTDTQYF.

This chain uses TRBV6-2 or TRBV6-3 with TRBJ2-2; D is unclear. The V end was cut by 10 bases, the J end by 5 bases, with 20 bases between. CDR3 length: 15 amino acids. In germline, CDR1 is MNHEY, CDR2 SVGEGT. The CDR3 is CATGNPRVRTGELFF. The CDR3 DNA reads as TGTGCCACTGGGAACCCGAGAGTACGGACCGGGGAGCTGTTTTTT.

In its sample, this clonotype was seen a few times. V gene TRBV7-2 combines with J gene TRBJ1-5, with a weak D call TRBD1 (5 bases). Deletions cut 4 bases from V and 7 bases from J, with 17 bases between. CDR3 size: 15 residues. Germline CDR1 and CDR2: SGHTA and FQGNSA. DNA for the CDR3: TGTGCCAGCAGCTGGGCACGAGGCGGGGCCCAGCCCCAGCATTTT. This gives the protein CASSWARGGAQPQHF.

This clonotype has at least ten counts. The CDR3 loop reads CASRRSETQYF. The CDR3 DNA reads as TGTGCCAGCAGAAGATCGGAGACCCAGTACTTC. The rearrangement uses TRBV21-1 and TRBJ2-5. TRBV21-1 is marked as a pseudogene. The CDR3 covers 11 residues.

J is TRBJ1-1 and V is TRBV12-2; the D call of TRBD1 is as the table states it, not checked on the DNA. TRBV12-2 is flagged as a pseudogene. The CDR3 contains 15 residues. As DNA, the CDR3 is TGTGCAAGTCGCTCTCCAGGACAAGTCAACACTGAAGCTTTCTTT. The encoded protein is CASRSPGQVNTEAFF.

The chain recombines TRBV5-1 with TRBJ1-2, with D perhaps TRBD1 (6 bases). The germline V gene has CDR1 SGHRS and CDR2 YFSETQ. Trimming took 2 bases from V and 4 from J, leaving 9 bases between them. The CDR3 length is 13 residues. The CDR3 loop reads CASSFGQIYGYTF. The CDR3 nucleotides are TGCGCCAGCAGCTTTGGACAGATCTATGGCTACACCTTC. The full variable domain, in which reference TRBV5-1 and TRBJ1-2 provide the parts outside the CDR3, is KAGVTQTPRYLIKTRGQQVTLSCSPISGHRSVSWYQQTPGQGLQFLFEYFSETQRNKGNFPGRFSGRQFSNSRSEMNVSTLELGDSALYLCASSFGQIYGYTFGSGTRLTVV.

Judged by abundance, this clonotype is medium-sized. The chain employs TRBV2 and TRBJ2-3; D unresolved. Germline V gene sequence: CDR1 SNHLY, CDR2 FYNNEI. This CDR3 spans 14 amino acids. Trimming cost V 1 base and J 6 bases, with 11 bases left between them. The CDR3, as DNA: TGTGCCAGCAGTGAAGTGCCAGGATGGGATACGCAGTATTTT. Amino acid sequence: CASSEVPGWDTQYF.

This clonotype occurred many times. The chain carries TRBV7-9 and TRBJ2-1; 8 positions agree with TRBD2. This CDR3 is built from 15 residues. V was pared by 5 bases and J by 2 bases, with 5 bases of the junction left unmatched. CDR1 and CDR2 (germline): SEHNR, FQNEAQ (reference sequence). CDR3 loop: CASSARGGPYNEQFF. Written as DNA, the CDR3 is TGTGCCAGCAGCGCCCGGGGGGGCCCCTACAATGAGCAGTTCTTC.

This clonotype was picked up a small number of times. Sequence at one end of the junction differs from germline and may be a read error. The chain links TRBV27 to TRBJ2-3; 10 bases match TRBD2. Germline V gives CDR1 MNHEY, CDR2 SMNVEV (reference sequence). The CDR3 sequence is 14 residues long. CDR3 sequence (DNA): TGTGCCAGCAGTCCGCATAGCGGGGGGTACGAGGGGCATTTT. Amino acids: CASSPHSGGYEGHF.

This sequence joins TRBV3-1 and TRBJ1-2; D gene uncertain. V was trimmed by 3 bases and J by 7 bases, leaving 12 bases between them. The V gene's germline CDR1 is LGHDT and CDR2 YNNKEL (reference sequence). This CDR3 is built from 13 residues. CDR3 in DNA: TGTGCCAGCAGCCAGGGGAGAATCGGTGGCTACACCTTC. Amino acid sequence: CASSQGRIGGYTF.